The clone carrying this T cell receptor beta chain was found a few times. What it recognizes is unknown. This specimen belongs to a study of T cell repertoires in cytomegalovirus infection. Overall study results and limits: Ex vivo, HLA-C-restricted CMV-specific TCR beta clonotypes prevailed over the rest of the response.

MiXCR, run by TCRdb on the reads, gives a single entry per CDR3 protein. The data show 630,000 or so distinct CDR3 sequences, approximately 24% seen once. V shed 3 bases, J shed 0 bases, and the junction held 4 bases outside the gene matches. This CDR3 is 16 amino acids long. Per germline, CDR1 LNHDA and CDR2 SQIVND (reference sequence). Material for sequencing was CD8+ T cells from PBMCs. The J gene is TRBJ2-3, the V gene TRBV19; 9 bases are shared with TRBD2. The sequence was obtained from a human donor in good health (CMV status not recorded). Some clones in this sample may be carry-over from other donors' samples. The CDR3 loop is CASSIASGASTDTQYF. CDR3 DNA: TGTGCCAGTAGTATTGCTAGCGGGGCTAGCACAGATACGCAGTATTTT.